This T cell receptor (beta chain) was identified in a study of blood T cells in healthy people across ages. The study, taken as a whole, reports: A strong correlation was seen between TCR beta diversity and naive T cell percentage.

This clonotype occurred a few times. Its cognate antigen is unknown. Relative to the germline gene, one junction end is altered; a read error may explain this. The authors ran a second PCR of 7 to 11 cycles using a sample-barcoded 5' primer and a J-beta primer mix. TCRdb re-called the 5' RACE reads through MiXCR, storing one row per CDR3 protein. The sample lists 730,000 or so distinct CDR3 sequences; about 42% were seen once. The germline CDR1 and CDR2 sequences are SQVTM and ANQGSEA. The CDR3 is 12 residues long. V gene TRBV29-1 combines with J gene TRBJ1-2; no definite D call. The sequencing sample was made of blood. This sequence originates from an older woman in good health. CDR3 sequence (DNA): TGCAGCATTGAAGCGGGAGTCTATGGCTACACCTTC. Amino acid sequence: CSIEAGVYGYTF.